A selection of T cell receptor beta chains follows, all from one sample in a study of T cell clonotyping in hematopoietic cell transplantation. The method was immunoSEQ multiplex PCR; TCRdb's version includes in-frame clones alone and lacks a portion of them. The top ten hold around 0.85% of the sample, which has about 44,000 clones, 94% seen once. The specimen was peripheral blood mononuclear cells. These receptors all come from a woman aged 45-65 years in good health. Some clones in this sample may be carry-over from other donors' samples. Each CDR3 is given with its conserved first and last residue. The D gene is left open where the match is weak. Some rows have no size entry. The others give once, few or many, or a class for an expanded clone.

TRBV7-8,TRBJ2-7,TRBD2,-,CASSPLAGLTYEQYF,TGTGCCAGCAGCCCTCTAGCGGGGTTAACCTACGAGCAGTACTTC
TRBV5-1,TRBJ1-2,TRBD1,-,CASSDLQGGGGYTF,TGCGCCAGCAGCGATTTACAGGGAGGGGGCGGCTACACCTTC
TRBV19,TRBJ2-1,-,-,CASSIWGGEQFF,TGTGCCAGTAGTATTTGGGGCGGTGAGCAGTTCTTC
TRBV6-5,TRBJ1-6,TRBD1,-,CASSQGTGYNSPLHF,TGTGCCAGCAGTCAGGGGACAGGGTATAATTCACCCCTCCACTTT
TRBV4-3,TRBJ2-5,TRBD2,-,CASSQERGGQETQYF,TGCGCCAGCAGCCAAGAACGGGGGGGCCAAGAGACCCAGTACTTC
TRBV6-5,TRBJ2-2,-,-,CASSYIPGRAGELFF,TGTGCCAGCAGTTACATACCAGGAAGAGCCGGGGAGCTGTTTTTT
TRBV19,TRBJ1-2,-,-,CASSTWTEIAYGYTF,TGTGCCAGTAGTACTTGGACAGAAATTGCCTATGGCTACACCTTC
TRBV9,TRBJ1-6,-,-,CASSDRGGNSPLHF,TGTGCCAGCAGCGACCGGGGGGGGAATTCACCCCTCCACTTT
TRBV27,TRBJ1-1,-,-,CASSLDVGTEAFF,TGTGCCAGCAGTTTGGACGTCGGAACTGAAGCTTTCTTT
TRBV29-1,TRBJ2-7,TRBD1,-,CSVKDRSSYEQYF,TGCAGCGTTAAGGACAGGAGCTCCTACGAGCAGTACTTC
TRBV19,TRBJ1-1,-,-,CASSAGDTEAFF,TGTGCCAGTAGTGCTGGGGACACTGAAGCTTTCTTT
TRBV4-1,TRBJ1-5,TRBD1,once,CASSPGQGDQPQHF,TGCGCCAGCAGCCCCGGACAGGGGGATCAGCCCCAGCATTTT
TRBV27,TRBJ1-2,-,once,CASSFRWDTLSPHDGYTF,TGTGCCAGCAGTTTTAGATGGGACACCCTTTCCCCCCACGATGGCTACACCTTC
TRBV20-1,TRBJ1-1,-,-,CSIVRGEAFF,TGCAGTATCGTGAGGGGTGAAGCTTTCTTT